A single sample is the source of the 19 T cell receptor beta chains below, sequenced in a study of blood T cell repertoires in COVID-19. Sequencing used immunoSEQ multiplex PCR; TCRdb keeps in-frame clones, though not all of them. The sample lists around 140,000 clones, around 82% occurring once. Specimen: PBMCs or T cells enriched from blood (not recorded which). The source of these receptors is a man between 45 and 60 years old in a cohort exposed to, infected with or recovered from COVID-19 (not recorded which).

The genes are TRBV18 and TRBJ1-6; no clear D. V was pared by 3 bases and J by 4 bases, with 7 bases between. The germline gives CDR1 KGHSH, CDR2 LQKENI. The CDR3 runs 14 residues. CDR3 loop: CASSPPGYNSPLHF. DNA of the CDR3: TGTGCCAGCTCACCCCCGGGGTATAATTCACCCCTCCACTTT.

A few counts support this clone. The chain uses TRBV10-3 and TRBJ1-6; 9 bases align to TRBD1. The germline V gene has CDR1 ENHRY and CDR2 SYGVKD. V lost 1 base, J lost 7 bases, and 8 bases stayed unmatched. The CDR3 has 17 residues. The CDR3 here is CAISEFTGGAGNSPLHF. The CDR3 bases are TGTGCCATCAGTGAGTTCACAGGGGGCGCAGGGAATTCACCCCTCCACTTT.

This chain joins TRBV7-2 and TRBJ2-7; D unclear. The CDR3 has 13 residues. The germline V gene encodes CDR1 SGHTA and CDR2 FQGNSA. Trimming removed 4 bases at V and 0 bases at J, with 7 bases between. DNA for the CDR3: TGTGCCAGCAGCTCCCCACTCTCCTACGAGCAGTACTTC. Residues: CASSSPLSYEQYF. The variable domain in full, with the rest retrieved from reference TRBV7-2 and TRBJ2-7, is GAGVSQSPSNKVTEKGKDVELRCDPISGHTALYWYRQSLGQGLEFLIYFQGNSAPDKSGLPSDRFSAERTGGSVSTLTIQRTQQEDSAVYLCASSSPLSYEQYFGPGTRLTVT.

The chain is built from TRBV7-9 and TRBJ1-2; tentative D call: TRBD1 (5 bases). Trimming left V 4 bases short and J 5 bases short, with 14 bases between. The germline V gene encodes CDR1 SEHNR and CDR2 FQNEAQ (reference sequence). The CDR3 has 14 amino acids. The CDR3 here is CASSSLGRTYGYTF. CDR3 DNA: TGTGCCAGCAGCTCCCTAGGACGGACATATGGCTACACCTTC.

This clone has just one count. The chain carries TRBV3-1 (or the pseudogene TRBV3-2) and TRBJ1-2; 8 bases map to TRBD1. CDR1 is LGHDT, CDR2 YNNKEL, per germline (reference sequence). The length of the CDR3 is 15 residues. With 0 bases clipped from V and 6 bases from J, the junction kept 6 bases outside the gene matches. The CDR3 spells CASSQEKDRVNGYTF. The CDR3 DNA is TGTGCCAGCAGCCAAGAAAAGGACAGGGTCAATGGCTACACCTTC.

This clone was picked up one time. V is TRBV4-1 and J is TRBJ1-5; D call uncertain. Per germline, CDR1 MGHRA and CDR2 YSYEKL. The V gene lost 0 bases and the J gene lost 7 bases, with 10 bases spanning the gap. This CDR3 has 14 residues. The CDR3: CASSQEEGRQPQHF. As DNA, the CDR3 is TGCGCCAGCAGCCAAGAAGAGGGCCGACAGCCCCAGCATTTT.

The V call is TRBV30, the J call TRBJ2-7; TRBD1 is a possible D gene (5 bases). The germline V gene encodes CDR1 GTSNPN and CDR2 SVGIG (reference sequence). V lost 4 bases and J 2 bases, leaving 15 bases between the germline ends. The CDR3 is made up of 14 amino acids. CDR3: CAWTPTARAYEQYF. Written as DNA, the CDR3 is TGTGCCTGGACCCCGACAGCCCGGGCCTACGAGCAGTACTTC.

This clone turned up a few times. The genes are TRBV3-1 (or the pseudogene TRBV3-2) and TRBJ1-2; 7 bases agree with TRBD1. This CDR3 region has 15 residues. CDR1 and CDR2 (germline): LGHDT, YNNKEL (reference sequence). Trimming took 4 bases from V and 6 from J; bases not matched to a gene: 11. The CDR3 reads CASSPLDEGAHGYTF. In nucleotides, the CDR3 is TGTGCCAGCAGCCCGCTTGATGAGGGGGCCCATGGCTACACCTTC.

The chain carries TRBV21-1 and TRBJ2-7; whether TRBD1, the table's D call, matches the DNA was not checked. TRBV21-1 is classified as a pseudogene. The CDR3 contains 17 residues. The CDR3 bases are TGTGCCAGCAGCAAAGAGGGGGCCCAGGGGGCCTCCTACGAGCAGTACTTC. Protein product: CASSKEGAQGASYEQYF.

This clone has just a few counts. The chain carries TRBV7-2 and TRBJ2-5, with 9 bases matching TRBD1. This CDR3 is built from 18 residues. With V trimmed by 5 bases and J by 1 base, 14 bases remained unmatched. Germline V lookup: CDR1 SGHTA, CDR2 FQGNSA. DNA of the CDR3: TGTGCCAGCAGCCTACCCGCTGACAGGGGGGTCCCCCAAGAGACCCAGTACTTC. Translation: CASSLPADRGVPQETQYF.

V is TRBV13 and J is TRBJ2-5; D not resolved. There are 14 residues in the CDR3. V was trimmed by 0 bases and J by 3 bases, leaving 8 bases between them. Germline CDR1 and CDR2: PRHDT and FYEKMQ (reference sequence). DNA of the CDR3: TGTGCCAGCAGCTTAGGCCAGGTTAAAGAGACCCAGTACTTC. As protein: CASSLGQVKETQYF.

The chain combines TRBV19 with TRBJ1-5, with D unclear. The CDR3 is made up of 13 amino acids. Trimming took off 3 bases at V and 3 bases at J, with 6 bases between the two ends. Germline lookup yields CDR1 LNHDA and CDR2 SQIVND (reference sequence). The CDR3 sequence is CASSIADNQPQHF. The DNA of the CDR3 is TGTGCCAGTAGTATTGCGGACAATCAGCCCCAGCATTTT. Looking up the rest from reference TRBV19 and TRBJ1-5 gives the full variable domain: DGGITQSPKYLFRKEGQNVTLSCEQNLNHDAMYWYRQDPGQGLRLIYYSQIVNDFQKGDIAEGYSVSREKKESFPLTVTSAQKNPTAFYLCASSIADNQPQHFGDGTRLSIL.

J is TRBJ2-7 and V is TRBV30; 10 positions agree with TRBD1. Trimming removed 3 bases from V and 3 bases from J; junction bases left unmatched: 5. CDR1 and CDR2 (germline): GTSNPN, SVGIG (reference sequence). The CDR3 totals 14 residues. CDR3 residues: CAWSTGTGVYEQYF. The CDR3 DNA reads as TGTGCCTGGAGCACCGGGACAGGGGTCTACGAGCAGTACTTC.

The V and J genes are TRBV12-3 or TRBV12-4 and TRBJ1-4, with a weak D call TRBD1 (5 bases). Trimming shortened V by 3 bases and J by 8 bases, and 10 bases separated the two germline ends. The CDR3 is made up of 13 amino acids. The CDR3 protein is CASSLYTGEKLFF. The CDR3 DNA sequence: TGTGCCAGCAGTTTGTACACAGGAGAAAAACTGTTTTTT.

This clone came up a few times. The gene calls are TRBV7-9 and TRBJ2-2; D is possibly TRBD1 (6 bases). Germline CDR1 SEHNR, CDR2 FQNEAQ (reference sequence). V lost 6 bases to trimming and J lost 0 bases, with 17 bases between them. This CDR3 comprises 17 residues. The CDR3 bases are TGTGCCAGCAGTCCCCCAGGGGCCCGGGCGAACACCGGGGAGCTGTTTTTT. Amino acid sequence: CASSPPGARANTGELFF. Filled out from reference TRBV7-9 and TRBJ2-2, the complete variable domain reads DTGVSQNPRHKITKRGQNVTFRCDPISEHNRLYWYRQTLGQGPEFLTYFQNEAQLEKSRLLSDRFSAERPKGSFSTLEIQRTEQGDSAMYLCASSPPGARANTGELFFGEGSRLTVL.

The chain employs TRBV5-1 and TRBJ2-1, with 11 nucleotides matching TRBD1. V trimming: 4 bases; J trimming: 7 bases; junction bases outside the gene matches: 7. This CDR3 contains 15 residues. Per germline, CDR1 SGHRS and CDR2 YFSETQ. The CDR3 region has the DNA TGCGCCAGCAGCCATGGACAGGGGGCGGGGAATGAGCAGTTCTTC. It encodes CASSHGQGAGNEQFF.

The genes are TRBV7-6 and TRBJ1-4, with D possibly being TRBD1 (5 bases). V was shortened by 1 base and J by 5 bases, with 11 bases between the two germline ends. CDR1 and CDR2 from the germline V gene are SGHVS and FNYEAQ. CDR3 length equals 15 residues. CDR3 in amino acids: CASSLGGHGNEKLFF. The DNA for the CDR3 is TGTGCCAGCAGCTTAGGGGGCCACGGGAATGAAAAACTGTTTTTT.

The CDR3 DNA is TGTGCCAGCAGTCTGACTAACCGGGACTCCAATCAGCCCCAGCATTTT. Protein product: CASSLTNRDSNQPQHF. V usage is TRBV27 and J usage is TRBJ1-5, with D perhaps matching TRBD1 (5 bases). V gave up 5 bases and J gave up 3 bases, with 17 bases separating them. There are 16 residues in the CDR3. Germline loops: CDR1 MNHEY, CDR2 SMNVEV (reference sequence).

This clone was detected only once. The chain couples TRBV27 to TRBJ2-1; TRBD1 aligns across 11 bases. CDR3 length: 16 residues. The germline V gene encodes CDR1 MNHEY and CDR2 SMNVEV (reference sequence). V shed 1 base, J shed 2 bases, and the junction held 1 base outside the gene matches. The CDR3: CASSLWGQGAYNEQFF. DNA of the CDR3: TGTGCCAGCAGTTTATGGGGACAGGGGGCCTACAATGAGCAGTTCTTC.